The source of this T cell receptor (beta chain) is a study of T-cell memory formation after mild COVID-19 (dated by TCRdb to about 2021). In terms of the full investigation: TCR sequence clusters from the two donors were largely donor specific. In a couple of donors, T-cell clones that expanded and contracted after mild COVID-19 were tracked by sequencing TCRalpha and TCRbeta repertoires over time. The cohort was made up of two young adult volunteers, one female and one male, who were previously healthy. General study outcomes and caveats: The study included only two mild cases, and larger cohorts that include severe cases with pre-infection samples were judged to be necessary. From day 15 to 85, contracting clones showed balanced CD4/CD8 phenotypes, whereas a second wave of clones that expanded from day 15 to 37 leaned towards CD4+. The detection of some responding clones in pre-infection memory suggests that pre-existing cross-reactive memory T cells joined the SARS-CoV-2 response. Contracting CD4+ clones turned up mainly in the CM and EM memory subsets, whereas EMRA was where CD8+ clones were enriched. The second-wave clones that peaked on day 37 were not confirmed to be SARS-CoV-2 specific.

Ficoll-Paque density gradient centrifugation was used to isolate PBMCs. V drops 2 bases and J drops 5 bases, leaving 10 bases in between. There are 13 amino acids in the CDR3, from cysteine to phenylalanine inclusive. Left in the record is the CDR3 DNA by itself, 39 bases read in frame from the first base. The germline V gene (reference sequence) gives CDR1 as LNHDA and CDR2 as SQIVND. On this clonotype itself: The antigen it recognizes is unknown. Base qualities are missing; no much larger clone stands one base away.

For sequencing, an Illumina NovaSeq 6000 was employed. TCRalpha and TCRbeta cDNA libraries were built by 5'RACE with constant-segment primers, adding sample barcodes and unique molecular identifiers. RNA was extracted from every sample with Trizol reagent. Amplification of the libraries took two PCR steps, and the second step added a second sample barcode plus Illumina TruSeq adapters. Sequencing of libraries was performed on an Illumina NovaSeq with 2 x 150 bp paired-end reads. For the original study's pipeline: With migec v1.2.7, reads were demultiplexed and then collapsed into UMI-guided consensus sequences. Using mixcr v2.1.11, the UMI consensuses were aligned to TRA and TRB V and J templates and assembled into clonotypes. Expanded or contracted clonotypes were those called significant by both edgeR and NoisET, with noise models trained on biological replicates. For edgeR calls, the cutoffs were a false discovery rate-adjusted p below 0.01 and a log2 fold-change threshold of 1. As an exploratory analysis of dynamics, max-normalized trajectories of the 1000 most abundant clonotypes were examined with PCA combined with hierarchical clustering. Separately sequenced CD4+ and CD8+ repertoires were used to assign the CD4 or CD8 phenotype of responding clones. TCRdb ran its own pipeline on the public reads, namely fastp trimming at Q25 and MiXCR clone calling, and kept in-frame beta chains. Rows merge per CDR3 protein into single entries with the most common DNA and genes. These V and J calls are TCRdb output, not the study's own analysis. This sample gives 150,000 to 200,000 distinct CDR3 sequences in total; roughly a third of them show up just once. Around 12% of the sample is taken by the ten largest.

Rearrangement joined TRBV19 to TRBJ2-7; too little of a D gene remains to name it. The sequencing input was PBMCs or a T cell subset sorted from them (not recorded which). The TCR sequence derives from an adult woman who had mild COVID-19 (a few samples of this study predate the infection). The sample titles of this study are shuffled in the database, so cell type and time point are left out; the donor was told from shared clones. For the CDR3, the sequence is CASSIQEWDEQYF. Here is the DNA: TGTGCCAGTAGTATACAGGAATGGGACGAGCAGTACTTC.